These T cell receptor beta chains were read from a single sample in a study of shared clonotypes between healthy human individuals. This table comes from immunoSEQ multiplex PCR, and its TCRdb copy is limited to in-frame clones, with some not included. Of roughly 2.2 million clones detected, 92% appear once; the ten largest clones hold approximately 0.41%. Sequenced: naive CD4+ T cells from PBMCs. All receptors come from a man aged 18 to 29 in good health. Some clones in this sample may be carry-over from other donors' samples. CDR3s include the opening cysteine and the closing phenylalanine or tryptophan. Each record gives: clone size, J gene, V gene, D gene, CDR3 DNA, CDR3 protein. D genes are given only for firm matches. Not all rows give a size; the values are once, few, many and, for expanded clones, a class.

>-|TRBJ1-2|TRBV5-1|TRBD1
TGCGCCAGCAGCTTGGCCGTGGGAGGGGGCGCTGGCTACACCTTC
CASSLAVGGGAGYTF
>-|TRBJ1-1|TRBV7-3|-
TGTGCCAGCAGCTCCGGATTGAACACTGAAGCTTTCTTT
CASSSGLNTEAFF
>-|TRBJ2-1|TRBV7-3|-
TGTGCCGGCACGAGGGCTCACAATGAGCAGTTCTTC
CAGTRAHNEQFF
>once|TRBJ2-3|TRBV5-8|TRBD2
TGTGCCAGCAGCTTGAAGGGACTAGCATACGCAGATACGCAGTATTTT
CASSLKGLAYADTQYF
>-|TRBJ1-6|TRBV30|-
TGTGCCTGGAGTGTTTCGGGGGGCTCCTATAATTCACCCCTCCACTTT
CAWSVSGGSYNSPLHF
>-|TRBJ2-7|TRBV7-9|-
TGTGCCAGCAGCTTAGCTGGGACTTACGAGCAGTACTTC
CASSLAGTYEQYF
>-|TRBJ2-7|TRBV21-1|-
TGTGCCAGCAGCCCACTGGGAAAGCGGGAAGCGGGAGGGCGCGCCTACGAGCAGTACTTC
CASSPLGKREAGGRAYEQYF
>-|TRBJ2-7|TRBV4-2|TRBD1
TGTGCCAGCAGCCCCTACCGGGACAGGGAGGGGGAACTACTCGAGCAGTACTTC
CASSPYRDREGELLEQYF
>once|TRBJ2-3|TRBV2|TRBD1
TGTGCCAGTAGGGACAGAGCCGATACGCAGTATTTT
CASRDRADTQYF
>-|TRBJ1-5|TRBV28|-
TGTGCCAGCAGTTTCTTCAATCAGCCCCAGCATTTT
CASSFFNQPQHF
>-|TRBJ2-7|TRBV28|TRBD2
TGTGTCAGCAGTTCGCCGAGAGCGGGAGCCTACGAGCAGTACTTC
CVSSSPRAGAYEQYF
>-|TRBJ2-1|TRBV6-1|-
TGTGCCAGCATCCTCCCGGGGGTCAATGAGCAGTTCTTC
CASILPGVNEQFF
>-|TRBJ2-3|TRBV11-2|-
TGTGCCAGCAGCTCAGAGATTGCGGGGAGGACGGATACGCAGTATTTT
CASSSEIAGRTDTQYF
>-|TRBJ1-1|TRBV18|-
TGTGCCAGCTCACAAGTAACTGTGAACACTGAAGCTTTCTTT
CASSQVTVNTEAFF
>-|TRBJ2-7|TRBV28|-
TGTGCCAGCAGCCTGGGAGGCGGATGGGCCTACGAGCAGTACTTC
CASSLGGGWAYEQYF
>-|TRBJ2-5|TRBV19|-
TGTGCCAGTAGTTACAGACTGGGGGATCAAGAGACCCAGTACTTC
CASSYRLGDQETQYF
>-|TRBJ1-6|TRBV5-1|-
TGCGCCAGCAGCTTAGGGGTTGTGGCCGCCTATAATTCACCCCTCCACTTT
CASSLGVVAAYNSPLHF
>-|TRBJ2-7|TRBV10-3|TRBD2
TGTGCCATCAGTGAGCCGACTAGCGGTAAAGGCGAGCAGTACTTC
CAISEPTSGKGEQYF
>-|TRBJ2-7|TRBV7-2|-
TGTGCCAGCAGCTTGGACCCGGTTACCTACGAGCAGTACTTC
CASSLDPVTYEQYF
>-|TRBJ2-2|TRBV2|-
TGTGCCAGCCGACGAGAGGGCGGCACCGGGGAGCTGTTTTTT
CASRREGGTGELFF
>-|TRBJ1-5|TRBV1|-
TGCACCAGCTGTCGGGGGGGAGGGAGGCGGGATAGCAATCAGCCCCAGCATTTT
CTSCRGGGRRDSNQPQHF
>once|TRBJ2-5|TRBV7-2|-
TGTGCCAGCAGCCGCGCTTACCAAGAGACCCAGTACTTC
CASSRAYQETQYF
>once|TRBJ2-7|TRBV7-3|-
TGTGCCAGCAGCTCGCCCGGGCACGAGCAGTACTTC
CASSSPGHEQYF
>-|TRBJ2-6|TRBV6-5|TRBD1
TGTGCCAGCAGTTACTCGGGACAGTCTGGGGCCAACGTCCTGACTTTC
CASSYSGQSGANVLTF
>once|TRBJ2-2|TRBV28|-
TGTGCCAGCAGTTTGCTTTTCGGGGAGCTGTTTTTT
CASSLLFGELFF
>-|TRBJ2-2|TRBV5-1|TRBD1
TGCGCCAGCAGCTGGACCGGGACAGGAGGTACCGGGGAGCTGTTTTTT
CASSWTGTGGTGELFF
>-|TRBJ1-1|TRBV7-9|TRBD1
TGTGCCAGCAGCTCGGGACAGGGAAAGACTGAAGCTTTCTTT
CASSSGQGKTEAFF
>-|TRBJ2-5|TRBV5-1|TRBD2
TGCGCCAGCAGCGCTCCTAGCGGCTTCCAAGAGACCCAGTACTTC
CASSAPSGFQETQYF
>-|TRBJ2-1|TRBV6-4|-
TGTGCCAGCAGCTCCGGACTTAGCTCCTACAATGAGCAGTTCTTC
CASSSGLSSYNEQFF
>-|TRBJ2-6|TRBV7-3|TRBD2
TGTGCCAGACCCCCCTCGGGGGTAGCGGGACCACCTGGCCCCTCAGGGGCCAACGTCCTGACTTTC
CARPPSGVAGPPGPSGANVLTF
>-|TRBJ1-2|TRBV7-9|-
TGTGCCAGCAGCTTAGACGCGAGAACAGGTGGTGGCTACACCTTC
CASSLDARTGGGYTF
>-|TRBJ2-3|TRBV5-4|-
TGTGCCAGCAGCCCCGCGGGCGGGACTAGCACAGATACGCAGTATTTT
CASSPAGGTSTDTQYF
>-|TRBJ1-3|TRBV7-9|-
TGTGCCAGCAGCCCGGGGCACGGAGACACCATATATTTT
CASSPGHGDTIYF
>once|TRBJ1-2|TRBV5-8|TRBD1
TGTGCCAGCAGCTTACGTACAGGGGTGGAAGGCTACACCTTC
CASSLRTGVEGYTF
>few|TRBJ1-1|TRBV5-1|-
TGCGCCAGCAGACCGGACAGCCAGAACACTGAAGCTTTCTTT
CASRPDSQNTEAFF
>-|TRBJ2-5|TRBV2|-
TGTGCCAGCAGTGCTCTCTCGGGGACCCAGTACTTC
CASSALSGTQYF
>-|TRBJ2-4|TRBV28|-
TGTGCCAGCAGTTTACAGGGCTTACTAGCCAAAAACATTCAGTACTTC
CASSLQGLLAKNIQYF
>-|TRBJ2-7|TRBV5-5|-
TGTGCCAGCAGCTTGGAAGCGCCCTACGAGCAGTACTTC
CASSLEAPYEQYF
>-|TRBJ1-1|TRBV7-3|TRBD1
TGTGCCAGCAGCTTATTAGGGACAGGGAGGCTGAACACTGAAGCTTTCTTT
CASSLLGTGRLNTEAFF
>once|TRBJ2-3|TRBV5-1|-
TGCGCCAGCAGCTTGGGACCACAGGGAATGGCAGATACGCAGTATTTT
CASSLGPQGMADTQYF
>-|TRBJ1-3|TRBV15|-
TGTGCCACCAGCAGAGTGGGGGGCGAATCTGGAAACACCATATATTTT
CATSRVGGESGNTIYF
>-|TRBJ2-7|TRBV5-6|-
TGTGCCAGCAGCTCACCTCCGGGCCGACCTTACGAGCAGTACTTC
CASSSPPGRPYEQYF
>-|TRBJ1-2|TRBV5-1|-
TGCGCCAGCAGCTTGGTTAGGCGGGGACGTTATGGCTACACCTTC
CASSLVRRGRYGYTF
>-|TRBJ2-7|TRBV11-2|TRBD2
TGTGCCAGCAGCTTCCCGGGACTAGCGGTAGGCGAGCAGTACTTC
CASSFPGLAVGEQYF
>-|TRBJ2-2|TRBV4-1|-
TGCGCCAGCAGTAGATTTAACACCGGGGAGCTGTTTTTT
CASSRFNTGELFF
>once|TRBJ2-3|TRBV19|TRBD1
TGTGCCAGTAGTACGGGACAGGGGACAGATACGCAGTATTTT
CASSTGQGTDTQYF
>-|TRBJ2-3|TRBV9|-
TGTGCCAGCAGCACGCTGCTCGGGGGAGATACGCAGTATTTT
CASSTLLGGDTQYF
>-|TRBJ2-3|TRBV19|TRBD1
TGTGCCAGTAGTATAGGTAGACAGGGTCGAACTGATACGCAGTATTTT
CASSIGRQGRTDTQYF
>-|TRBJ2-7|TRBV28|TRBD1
TGTGCCAGCAGCCGGGACAGCACCTACGAGCAGTACTTC
CASSRDSTYEQYF
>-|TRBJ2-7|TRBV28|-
TGTGCCAGCAGATCGCCACCCGGGAGTTACGAGCAGTACTTC
CASRSPPGSYEQYF
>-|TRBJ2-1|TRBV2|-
TGTGCCAGCAGGATTGAGTCAGCCGCCTATGAGCAGTTCTTC
CASRIESAAYEQFF
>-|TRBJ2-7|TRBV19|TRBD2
TGTGCCAGCAAGGAGGCTAGCGGGAGGCAGTACGAGCAGTACTTC
CASKEASGRQYEQYF
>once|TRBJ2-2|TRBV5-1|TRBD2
TGCGCCAGCAGCTTTAGCGGGAGGGCCCTCACCGGGGAGCTGTTTTTT
CASSFSGRALTGELFF